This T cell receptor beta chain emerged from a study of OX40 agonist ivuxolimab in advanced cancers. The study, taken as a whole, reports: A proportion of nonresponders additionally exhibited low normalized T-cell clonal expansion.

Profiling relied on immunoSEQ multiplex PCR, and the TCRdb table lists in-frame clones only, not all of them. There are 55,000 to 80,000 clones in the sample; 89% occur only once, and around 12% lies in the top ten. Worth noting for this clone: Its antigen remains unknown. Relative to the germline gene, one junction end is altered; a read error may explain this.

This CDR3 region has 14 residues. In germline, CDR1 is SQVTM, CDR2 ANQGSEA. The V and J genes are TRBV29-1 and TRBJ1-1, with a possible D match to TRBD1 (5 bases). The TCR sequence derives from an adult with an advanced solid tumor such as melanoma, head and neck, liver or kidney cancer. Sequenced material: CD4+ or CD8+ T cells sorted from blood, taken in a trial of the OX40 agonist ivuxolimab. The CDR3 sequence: CSVEAGHTNTEAFF. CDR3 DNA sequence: TGCAGCGTTGAGGCAGGACATACTAACACAGAAGCTTTCTTT.